This T cell receptor beta chain was found in a study of cytomegalovirus exposure and HLA in healthy donors. Study-level results: The records held CMV serostatus as the only immune exposure information. The classifier was said to identify cytomegalovirus status with high specificity and sensitivity. A later analysis found TCR association rates differed by HLA locus, highest for DRB1 and lowest for HLA-C. Within the data, a cluster of highly shared sequence variants was likely a sequencing artifact.

The PCR was carried out with 60 Vbeta primers and 13 Jbeta primers. Repertoires were generated with immunoSEQ multiplex PCR, while TCRdb's copy carries only in-frame clones and drops some. The data contain 100,000 to 150,000 clones, around 72% of them singletons. The CDR3 covers 13 residues. Looked up from germline, CDR1 is SGHNT and CDR2 is YYREEE (reference sequence). Trimming removed 4 bases from V and 3 bases from J; junction bases left unmatched: 4. In this sample, this clone turned up once. Its antigen is undetermined. This TCR was sampled from a man aged 30-40 years in good health and CMV-seronegative. The chain recombines TRBV5-4 with TRBJ2-7, with TRBD1 matching over 7 bases. The sequenced material came from PBMCs. This CDR3 is CASSRQGNYEQYF. Here the CDR3 DNA reads TGTGCCAGCAGCCGACAGGGAAACTACGAGCAGTACTTC.